What follows are 32 T cell receptor beta chains derived from one specimen sequenced in a study of shared clonotypes between healthy human individuals. TCRdb keeps only in-frame clones here, not all; method: immunoSEQ multiplex PCR. Among 2.3 million or so clones listed, roughly 93% were seen once. Sequencing was performed on naive CD4+ T cells from PBMCs. The sample's subset: CD45RA+ positively selected. The receptors were gathered from a man aged 18 to 29 in good health. Some clones in this sample may be carry-over from other donors' samples.

The chain couples TRBV7-6 to TRBJ2-1; possibly TRBD1 or TRBD2 for D (5 bases each). The V and J ends lost 5 bases and 0 bases respectively, with 11 bases between them. This CDR3 spans 15 amino acids. The germline gives CDR1 SGHVS, CDR2 FNYEAQ. CDR3 sequence: CASSPRGPSYNEQFF. CDR3 bases: TGTGCCAGCAGCCCGAGGGGTCCCTCCTACAATGAGCAGTTCTTC.

V usage is TRBV30 and J usage is TRBJ2-7; the D gene is possibly TRBD2 (6 bases). The germline V and J ends were trimmed by 2 bases and 6 bases, with 17 bases remaining between them. Germline V gives CDR1 GTSNPN, CDR2 SVGIG (reference sequence). CDR3 length: 14 residues. The CDR3 sequence is CAWSLDGRRSEQYF. The CDR3, as DNA: TGTGCCTGGAGTCTTGACGGGAGAAGAAGCGAGCAGTACTTC.

The rearrangement joins TRBV5-6 to TRBJ1-2, with D unresolved. The CDR3 consists of 14 residues. The V gene's germline CDR1 is SGHDT and CDR2 YYEEEE. V shed 1 base and J shed 3 bases, with 10 bases lying between them. CDR3 sequence reads: CASSLINGDYGYTF. CDR3 nucleotide sequence: TGTGCCAGCAGCTTGATTAACGGGGACTATGGCTACACCTTC.

This clone showed up just a few times. CDR3 region: CASSWARNTEAFF. The CDR3, as DNA: TGTGCCAGCAGTTGGGCCAGGAACACTGAAGCTTTCTTT. This chain joins TRBV28 and TRBJ1-1; the D is unclear. The CDR3 spans 13 residues. V lost 4 bases and J lost 1, with 7 bases in between. Germline V CDR1 and CDR2: MDHEN, SYDVKM. Using reference TRBV28 and TRBJ1-1 for the parts outside the CDR3, the full variable domain is DVKVTQSSRYLVKRTGEKVFLECVQDMDHENMFWYRQDPGLGLRLIYFSYDVKMKEKGDIPEGYSVSREKKERFSLILESASTNQTSMYLCASSWARNTEAFFGQGTRLTVV.

In regard to this clone: At the DNA level, this CDR3 is encoded by other sequences in the same sample as well. J is TRBJ2-7 and V is TRBV5-4; no firm D call. The V and J ends lost 2 bases and 6 bases respectively, with 12 bases between them. Germline CDR1 SGHNT, CDR2 YYREEE (reference sequence). The CDR3 sequence is 13 residues long. CDR3 nucleotides: TGTGCCAGCAGCTTAGGAGCGCCAGGCGAGCAGTACTTC. It encodes CASSLGAPGEQYF.

The rearrangement links TRBV15 to TRBJ1-2; D is uncertain. Trimming pared 1 base from V and 3 bases from J, leaving 6 bases between. CDR3 length equals 13 residues. Germline V gene lookup returns CDR1 LNHNV and CDR2 YYDKDF (reference sequence). CDR3 coding DNA: TGTGCCACCAGCAGAGGTCCTGACTATGGCTACACCTTC. It specifies CATSRGPDYGYTF.

The rearrangement links TRBV5-1 to TRBJ2-3; 8 nucleotides agree with TRBD2. The CDR3 runs to 16 residues. J lost 1 base, V lost 0 bases, and 4 bases had no gene match. Germline V gene sequence: CDR1 SGHRS, CDR2 YFSETQ. For the CDR3, the DNA is TGCGCCAGCAGCTTGGACGGGAGGGTGCGCACAGATACGCAGTATTTT. It specifies CASSLDGRVRTDTQYF.

The chain employs TRBV28 and TRBJ1-2; TRBD1 agrees at 8 bases. V trimming: 1 base; J trimming: 5 bases; junction bases outside the gene matches: 15. This CDR3 has 18 residues. From germline, CDR1 is MDHEN and CDR2 SYDVKM. CDR3 loop: CASSLYDGPTGGRYGYTF. The DNA for the CDR3 is TGTGCCAGCAGTTTATACGACGGACCCACAGGGGGAAGATATGGCTACACCTTC.

The chain carries TRBV18 and TRBJ1-2, with D maybe TRBD1 (5 bases). Germline CDR1 KGHSH, CDR2 LQKENI. The CDR3 extends over 13 amino acids. V was pared by 2 bases and J by 8 bases, with 12 bases between. Written as DNA, the CDR3 is TGTGCCAGCTCACCAGGGGGGACGAGCGGCTACACCTTC. The encoded protein is CASSPGGTSGYTF.

The V call is TRBV6-1, the J call TRBJ2-7; 10 positions agree with TRBD2. The junction had 8 bases not matched to a gene; V was cut back by 8 bases and J by 1 base. Per germline, CDR1 MNHNS and CDR2 SASEGT. The CDR3 covers 15 residues. CDR3 loop: CASLRTSGSSYEQYF. The CDR3 DNA sequence: TGTGCCAGCCTTAGGACTAGCGGATCTTCCTACGAGCAGTACTTC.

This chain joins TRBV9 and TRBJ1-2; no clear D. The germline V and J ends were trimmed by 6 bases and 0 bases, with 12 bases remaining between them. The CDR3 contains 14 residues. Per germline, CDR1 SGDLS and CDR2 YYNGEE. The CDR3 loop is CASNRADPNYGYTF. The CDR3 nucleotides are TGTGCCAGCAACCGGGCAGATCCTAACTATGGCTACACCTTC.

The chain has TRBV19 and TRBJ1-3, with D unclear. Germline values: CDR1 LNHDA, CDR2 SQIVND (reference sequence). Trimming took 7 bases from V and 0 from J, leaving 10 bases between them. The CDR3 covers 14 residues. The CDR3 DNA reads TGTGCCAGTAAAACGACGGTCTCTGGAAACACCATATATTTT. Encoded protein: CASKTTVSGNTIYF.

V gene TRBV19 combines with J gene TRBJ1-5; TRBD1 aligns across 8 bases. The CDR3 is 15 amino acids. V lost 6 bases and J lost 4; bases outside the gene matches: 8. The germline CDR1 and CDR2 sequences are LNHDA and SQIVND (reference sequence). CDR3 sequence reads: CASSPGQGKNQPQHF. The CDR3 region has the DNA TGTGCCAGTAGCCCCGGACAGGGAAAAAATCAGCCCCAGCATTTT.

The chain couples TRBV29-1 to TRBJ1-2; TRBD1 aligns across 10 bases. The CDR3 totals 12 residues. Germline V CDR1 and CDR2: SQVTM, ANQGSEA. Trimming removed 6 bases from V and 9 bases from J; junction bases left unmatched: 7. The CDR3 bases are TGCAGCGTGCAGACAGGGGGCAGAAGCTACACCTTC. Protein: CSVQTGGRSYTF. Supplemented by reference TRBV29-1 and TRBJ1-2, the full variable domain reads SAVISQKPSRDICQRGTSLTIQCQVDSQVTMMFWYRQQPGQSLTLIATANQGSEATYESGFVIDKFPISRPNLTFSTLTVSNMSPEDSSIYLCSVQTGGRSYTFGSGTRLTVV.

The J gene is TRBJ2-7, the V gene TRBV14, with 8 bases matching TRBD1. The CDR3 covers 16 residues. Germline loops: CDR1 SGHDN, CDR2 FVKESK. Trimming took 0 bases from V and 7 from J; bases not matched to a gene: 11. CDR3 in amino acids: CASSQDKGGTGLEQYF. CDR3 sequence (DNA): TGTGCCAGCAGCCAAGATAAAGGGGGGACAGGTCTAGAGCAGTACTTC.

The rearrangement uses TRBV6-5 and TRBJ2-7, with 9 bases that match TRBD1. V gave up 6 bases and J gave up 5 bases; unmatched junction bases: 8. Germline CDR1 MNHEY, CDR2 SVGAGI. This CDR3 is built from 14 residues. In nucleotides, the CDR3 is TGTGCCAGCAGAATGACGGGACAGGGCGACGAGCAGTACTTC. It is translated as CASRMTGQGDEQYF.

V usage is TRBV25-1 and J usage is TRBJ1-2, with a possible D match to TRBD1 (5 bases). The length of the CDR3 is 13 residues. The V end was cut by 5 bases, the J end by 8 bases, with 15 bases between. The V gene's germline CDR1 is MGHDK and CDR2 SYGVNS. In nucleotides, the CDR3 is TGTGCCAGCAGTCAACCTGGGGGGGACGGCTACACCTTC. Its protein product is CASSQPGGDGYTF.

The J gene is TRBJ2-1, the V gene TRBV28; perhaps D is TRBD1 or TRBD2 (7 bases each). Trimming left V 6 bases short and J 7 bases short, with 19 bases between. Germline lookup yields CDR1 MDHEN and CDR2 SYDVKM. This CDR3 has 15 amino acids. In nucleotides, the CDR3 is TGTGCCAGCAGGGTTGGGGAGGGGGCGCGAAATGAGCAGTTCTTC. This codes for CASRVGEGARNEQFF.

This clone was observed a few times. The chain joins TRBV9 to TRBJ1-1; D not resolved. CDR1 and CDR2 from the germline V gene are SGDLS and YYNGEE. V was shortened by 1 base and J by 2 bases, with 6 bases between the two germline ends. The CDR3 is made up of 13 amino acids. CDR3 in amino acids: CASSVSTNTEAFF. The CDR3 DNA sequence: TGTGCCAGCAGCGTAAGTACCAACACTGAAGCTTTCTTT. Supplemented by reference TRBV9 and TRBJ1-1, the full variable domain reads DSGVTQTPKHLITATGQRVTLRCSPRSGDLSVYWYQQSLDQGLQFLIQYYNGEERAKGNILERFSAQQFPDLHSELNLSSLELGDSALYFCASSVSTNTEAFFGQGTRLTVV.

V is TRBV28 and J is TRBJ1-3; D is uncertain. The CDR3 is made up of 13 amino acids. Trimming pared 3 bases from V and 4 bases from J, leaving 7 bases between. Germline V lookup: CDR1 MDHEN, CDR2 SYDVKM. CDR3 sequence reads: CASSLALGNTIYF. DNA for the CDR3: TGTGCCAGCAGTTTGGCCCTGGGAAACACCATATATTTT.

In the case of this clone: Other nucleotide sequences from this sample produce the same CDR3. The genes are TRBV18 and TRBJ2-7; 11 bases match TRBD1. Trimming removed 6 bases from V and 0 bases from J; junction bases left unmatched: 4. This CDR3 has 15 amino acids. In germline, CDR1 is KGHSH, CDR2 LQKENI. CDR3 in DNA: TGTGCCAGCTCTCCTGGGACAGGGGGCTCCTACGAGCAGTACTTC. Translating gives CASSPGTGGSYEQYF.

DNA of the CDR3: TGTGCCAGTAACACCTACCACGGGAGGGCCGCGGATACGCAGTATTTT. Encoded protein: CASNTYHGRAADTQYF. The V gene is TRBV19, the J gene TRBJ2-3; 8 bases fit TRBD2. This CDR3 spans 16 amino acids. The germline V gene encodes CDR1 LNHDA and CDR2 SQIVND (reference sequence). V trimming: 7 bases; J trimming: 6 bases; junction bases outside the gene matches: 15.

The V and J genes are TRBV19 and TRBJ1-5; a weak D match, TRBD1 (5 bases). In germline, CDR1 is LNHDA, CDR2 SQIVND (reference sequence). This CDR3 contains 18 residues. The V end lost 4 bases, the J end lost 0 bases, and 19 bases lay between the germline ends. CDR3 protein: CASSTGTPVTYSNQPQHF. The CDR3 DNA reads as TGTGCCAGTAGTACCGGGACCCCGGTCACATATAGCAATCAGCCCCAGCATTTT.

The rearrangement joins TRBV9 to TRBJ1-1; D is undetermined. The V and J ends lost 4 bases and 0 bases respectively, with 7 bases between them. The CDR3 extends over 13 amino acids. Germline CDR1 reads SGDLS; CDR2 reads YYNGEE. CDR3 protein: CASSSFLNTEAFF. The CDR3 coding sequence is TGTGCCAGCAGCTCCTTTCTGAACACTGAAGCTTTCTTT.

V usage is TRBV5-1 and J usage is TRBJ1-5; D gene ambiguous. The length of the CDR3 is 16 residues. V was pared by 1 base and J by 6 bases, with 17 bases between. The V gene's germline CDR1 is SGHRS and CDR2 YFSETQ. The CDR3 DNA is TGCGCCAGCAGCTTGATGGGGAGTGATCTGGGTCAGCCCCAGCATTTT. Translated, it gives CASSLMGSDLGQPQHF. The whole variable domain, filled in from reference TRBV5-1 and TRBJ1-5, reads KAGVTQTPRYLIKTRGQQVTLSCSPISGHRSVSWYQQTPGQGLQFLFEYFSETQRNKGNFPGRFSGRQFSNSRSEMNVSTLELGDSALYLCASSLMGSDLGQPQHFGDGTRLSIL.

The V and J genes are TRBV5-1 and TRBJ2-5, with D possibly matching TRBD2 (6 bases). The length of the CDR3 is 15 residues. Germline CDR1 SGHRS, CDR2 YFSETQ. V was shortened by 2 bases and J by 5 bases, with 16 bases between the two germline ends. CDR3 bases: TGCGCCAGCAGCTTATATAGCGGTTACGGGGAGACCCAGTACTTC. Encoded protein: CASSLYSGYGETQYF.

The chain combines TRBV4-1 with TRBJ2-1; possible D gene TRBD2, 5 bases. Looked up from germline, CDR1 is MGHRA and CDR2 is YSYEKL. The CDR3 length is 16 residues. Deletions cut 0 bases from V and 2 bases from J, with 11 bases between. CDR3 sequence (DNA): TGCGCCAGCAGCCAAGACGAGGACTTACCCTACAATGAGCAGTTCTTC. Translated, it gives CASSQDEDLPYNEQFF.

This clone appeared a few times. This chain connects TRBV28 to TRBJ1-2; TRBD1 aligns across 9 bases. This CDR3 region has 15 residues. The J segment lost 5 bases and the V segment lost 4 bases, leaving 8 bases of the junction unmatched. Per the germline V gene, CDR1 is MDHEN and CDR2 is SYDVKM. CDR3 in amino acids: CASSWPGTGSYGYTF. CDR3 DNA sequence: TGTGCCAGCAGTTGGCCCGGGACAGGGAGTTATGGCTACACCTTC.

On this clone: Distinct nucleotide sequences in the sample also encode this CDR3. The chain couples TRBV7-3 to TRBJ2-1; 7 positions match TRBD2. Germline CDR1 is SGHTA and CDR2 is FQGTGA. This CDR3 has 15 amino acids. The V and J ends lost 5 bases and 3 bases, in that order; junction bases with no gene match: 7. The CDR3 DNA reads as TGTGCCAGCAGCCTGGGGCTAGCGGACTACAATGAGCAGTTCTTC. Translating gives CASSLGLADYNEQFF.

The J gene is TRBJ2-1, the V gene TRBV2; a possible D gene is TRBD2 (6 bases). The CDR3 runs to 13 residues. V lost 8 bases and J lost 2, with 10 bases in between. Germline CDR1 SNHLY, CDR2 FYNNEI. CDR3 sequence: CASAERAYNEQFF. The CDR3 region has the DNA TGTGCCAGCGCCGAGCGGGCCTACAATGAGCAGTTCTTC.

The chain employs TRBV10-3 and TRBJ1-1; no clear D gene. V lost 4 bases to trimming and J lost 1 base, with 10 bases between them. The CDR3 has 14 residues. Per the germline V gene, CDR1 is ENHRY and CDR2 is SYGVKD. This chain's CDR3 is CAISGDGPNTEAFF. CDR3 sequence (DNA): TGTGCCATCAGTGGAGACGGACCGAACACTGAAGCTTTCTTT.

The gene calls are TRBV7-2 and TRBJ2-7; D ambiguous. Trimming pared 1 base from V and 3 bases from J, leaving 16 bases between. This CDR3 region has 16 residues. The germline gives CDR1 SGHTA, CDR2 FQGNSA. CDR3 residues: CASSLEPVTMVYEQYF. In DNA form, the CDR3 reads TGTGCCAGCAGCTTAGAGCCCGTGACAATGGTCTACGAGCAGTACTTC.